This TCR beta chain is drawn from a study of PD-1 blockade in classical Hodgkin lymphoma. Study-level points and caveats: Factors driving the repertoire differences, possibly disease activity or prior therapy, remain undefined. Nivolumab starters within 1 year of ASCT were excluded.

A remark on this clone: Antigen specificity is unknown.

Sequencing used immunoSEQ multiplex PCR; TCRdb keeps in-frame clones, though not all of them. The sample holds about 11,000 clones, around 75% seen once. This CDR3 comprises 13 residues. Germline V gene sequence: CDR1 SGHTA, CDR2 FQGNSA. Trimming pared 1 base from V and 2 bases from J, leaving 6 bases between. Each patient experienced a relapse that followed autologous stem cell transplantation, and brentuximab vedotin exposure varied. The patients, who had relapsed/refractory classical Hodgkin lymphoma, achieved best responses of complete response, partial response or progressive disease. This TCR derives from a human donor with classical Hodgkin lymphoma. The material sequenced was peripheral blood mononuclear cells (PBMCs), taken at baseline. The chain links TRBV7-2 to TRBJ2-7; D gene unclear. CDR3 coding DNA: TGTGCCAGCAGCTTAGTCTCCCCCTACGAGCAGTACTTC. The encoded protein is CASSLVSPYEQYF.